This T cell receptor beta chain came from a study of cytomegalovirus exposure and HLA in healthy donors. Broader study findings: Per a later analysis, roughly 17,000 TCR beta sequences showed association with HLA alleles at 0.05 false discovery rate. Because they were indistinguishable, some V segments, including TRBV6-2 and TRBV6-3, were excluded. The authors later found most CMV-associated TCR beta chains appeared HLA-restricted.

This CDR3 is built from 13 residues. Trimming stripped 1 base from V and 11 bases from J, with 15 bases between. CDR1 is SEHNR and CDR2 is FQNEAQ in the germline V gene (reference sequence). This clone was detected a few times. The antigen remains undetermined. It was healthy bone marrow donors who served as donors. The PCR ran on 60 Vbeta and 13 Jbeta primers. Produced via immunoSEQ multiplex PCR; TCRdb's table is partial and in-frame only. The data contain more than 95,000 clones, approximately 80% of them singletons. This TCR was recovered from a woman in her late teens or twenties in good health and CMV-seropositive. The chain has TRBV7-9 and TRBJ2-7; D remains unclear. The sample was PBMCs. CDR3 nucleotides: TGTGCCAGCAGCTTAGGTTGGGCAGGCTCGAAGTACTTC. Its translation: CASSLGWAGSKYF. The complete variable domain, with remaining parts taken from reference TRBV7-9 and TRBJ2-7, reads DTGVSQNPRHKITKRGQNVTFRCDPISEHNRLYWYRQTLGQGPEFLTYFQNEAQLEKSRLLSDRFSAERPKGSFSTLEIQRTEQGDSAMYLCASSLGWAGSKYFGPGTRLTVT.